The clone carrying this TCR beta chain was seen a few times. Alpha- and beta-chain coverage of first-strand cDNA came from TRAV- and TRBV-specific primers. With a constant-region primer and a V-primer adapter, TCRs were subjected to 20 PCR cycles of amplification. TCRdb re-called the reads through MiXCR, storing one row per CDR3 protein. Here the sample spans tens of thousands of distinct CDR3 sequences, 15% to 20% being singletons. The sample comes from a study of low-dose radiotherapy and immunotherapy resistance in tumors. Study summary: Cohort 1 was treated with 0.5 Gy per fraction at 2-week intervals, amounting to 6.5 Gy overall.

Germline V lookup: CDR1 SGHRS, CDR2 YFSETQ. V lost 4 bases, J lost 7 bases, and 15 bases lay in between. This CDR3 is built from 14 residues. Time point in this sample: before trial treatment. Administered to the donors were nivolumab, ipilimumab, aspirin, low-dose cyclophosphamide and low-dose radiotherapy. Patients qualified if they had advanced solid tumors that lacked tumor-infiltrating lymphocytes. Source: PBMCs, taken before treatment. The sequence was obtained from a male donor with prostate cancer. The chain recombines TRBV5-1 with TRBJ2-1, with D possibly matching TRBD1 (5 bases). The CDR3 protein is CASSTDTWGNEQFF. CDR3 nucleotide sequence: TGCGCCAGCAGCACGGACACATGGGGTAATGAGCAGTTCTTC.